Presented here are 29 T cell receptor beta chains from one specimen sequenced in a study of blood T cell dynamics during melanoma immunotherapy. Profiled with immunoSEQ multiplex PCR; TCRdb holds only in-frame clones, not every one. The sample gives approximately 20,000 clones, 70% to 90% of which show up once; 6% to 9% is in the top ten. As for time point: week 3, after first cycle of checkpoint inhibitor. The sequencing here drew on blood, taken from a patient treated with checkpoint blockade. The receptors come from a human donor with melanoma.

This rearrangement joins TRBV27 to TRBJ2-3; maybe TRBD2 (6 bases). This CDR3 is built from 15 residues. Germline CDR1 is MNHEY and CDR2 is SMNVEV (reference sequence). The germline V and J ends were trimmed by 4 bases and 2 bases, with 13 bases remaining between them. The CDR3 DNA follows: TGTGCCAGCAGTTCCCTTAGCGGTTACACAGATACGCAGTATTTT. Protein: CASSSLSGYTDTQYF.

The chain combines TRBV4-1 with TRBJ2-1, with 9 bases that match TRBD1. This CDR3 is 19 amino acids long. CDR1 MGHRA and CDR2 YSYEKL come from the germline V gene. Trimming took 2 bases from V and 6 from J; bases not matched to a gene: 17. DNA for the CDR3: TGCGCCAGCAGCCAAAGTGGGACAGGGAAAGGCGCTAGCGGCAATGAGCAGTTCTTC. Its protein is CASSQSGTGKGASGNEQFF.

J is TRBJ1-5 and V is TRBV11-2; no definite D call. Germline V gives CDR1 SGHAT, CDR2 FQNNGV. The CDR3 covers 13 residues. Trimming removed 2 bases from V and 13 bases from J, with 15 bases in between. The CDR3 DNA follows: TGTGCCAGCAGCTTAACCTCCCTTAACCCACAGCATTTT. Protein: CASSLTSLNPQHF.

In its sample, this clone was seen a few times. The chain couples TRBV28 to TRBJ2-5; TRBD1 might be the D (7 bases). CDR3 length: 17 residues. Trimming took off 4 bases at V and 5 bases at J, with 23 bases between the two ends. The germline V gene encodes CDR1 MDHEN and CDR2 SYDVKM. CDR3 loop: CASSSSPQGGGTETQYF. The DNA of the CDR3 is TGTGCCAGCAGTTCTTCACCCCAGGGGGGCGGGACGGAGACCCAGTACTTC.

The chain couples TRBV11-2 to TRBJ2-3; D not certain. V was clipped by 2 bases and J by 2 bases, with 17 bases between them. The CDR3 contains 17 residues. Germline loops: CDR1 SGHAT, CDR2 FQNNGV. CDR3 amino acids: CASSLRFGRMLTDTQYF. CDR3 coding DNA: TGTGCCAGCAGCTTAAGGTTCGGGCGGATGCTCACAGATACGCAGTATTTT.

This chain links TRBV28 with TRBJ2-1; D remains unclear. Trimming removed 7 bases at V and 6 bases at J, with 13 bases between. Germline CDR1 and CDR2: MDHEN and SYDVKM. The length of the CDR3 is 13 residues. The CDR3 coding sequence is TGTGCCAGCATCAGCGCTATATTCAATGAGCAGTTCTTC. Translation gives CASISAIFNEQFF.

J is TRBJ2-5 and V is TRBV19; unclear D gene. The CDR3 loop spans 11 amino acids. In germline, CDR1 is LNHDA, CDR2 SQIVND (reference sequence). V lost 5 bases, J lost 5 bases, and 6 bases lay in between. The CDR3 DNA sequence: TGTGCCAGTAGTCTCAGGGAGACCCAGTACTTC. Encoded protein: CASSLRETQYF.

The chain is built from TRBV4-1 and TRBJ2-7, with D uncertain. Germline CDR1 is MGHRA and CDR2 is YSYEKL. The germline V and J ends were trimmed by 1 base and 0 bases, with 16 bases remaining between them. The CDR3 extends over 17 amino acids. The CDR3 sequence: CASSQAERAAGSYEQYF. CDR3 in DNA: TGCGCCAGCAGCCAAGCGGAAAGGGCGGCTGGCTCCTACGAGCAGTACTTC.

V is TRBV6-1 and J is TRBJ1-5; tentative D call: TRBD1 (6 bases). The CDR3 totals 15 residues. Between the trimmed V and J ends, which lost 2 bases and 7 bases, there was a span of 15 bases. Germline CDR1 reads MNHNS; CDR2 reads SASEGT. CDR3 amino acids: CASSEFGLQGQPQHF. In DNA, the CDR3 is TGTGCCAGCAGTGAATTTGGACTCCAGGGGCAGCCCCAGCATTTT.

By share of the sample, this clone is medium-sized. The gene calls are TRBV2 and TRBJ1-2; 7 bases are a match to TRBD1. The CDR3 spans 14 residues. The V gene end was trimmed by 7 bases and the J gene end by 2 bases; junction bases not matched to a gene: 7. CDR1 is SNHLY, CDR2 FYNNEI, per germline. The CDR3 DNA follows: TGTGCCAGCACTTACGGGACAGCAAACTATGGCTACACCTTC. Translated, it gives CASTYGTANYGYTF.

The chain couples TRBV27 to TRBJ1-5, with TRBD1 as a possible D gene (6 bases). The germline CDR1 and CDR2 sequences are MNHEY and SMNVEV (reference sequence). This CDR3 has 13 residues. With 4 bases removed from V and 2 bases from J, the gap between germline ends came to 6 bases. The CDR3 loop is CASSWTGNQPQHF. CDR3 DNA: TGTGCCAGCAGTTGGACAGGCAATCAGCCCCAGCATTTT.

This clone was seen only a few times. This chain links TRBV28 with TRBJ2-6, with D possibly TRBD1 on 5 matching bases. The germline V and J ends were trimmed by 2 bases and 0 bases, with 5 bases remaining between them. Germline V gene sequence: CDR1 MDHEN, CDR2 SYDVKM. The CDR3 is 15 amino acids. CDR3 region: CASSLRGSGANVLTF. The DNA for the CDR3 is TGTGCCAGCAGTTTAAGGGGCTCTGGGGCCAACGTCCTGACTTTC.

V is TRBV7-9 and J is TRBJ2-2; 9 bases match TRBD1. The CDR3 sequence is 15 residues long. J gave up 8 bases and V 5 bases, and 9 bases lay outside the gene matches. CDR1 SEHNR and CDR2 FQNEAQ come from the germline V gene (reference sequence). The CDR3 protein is CASSPGTGRKGELFF. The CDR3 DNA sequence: TGTGCCAGCAGCCCGGGGACAGGGAGGAAGGGGGAGCTGTTTTTT.

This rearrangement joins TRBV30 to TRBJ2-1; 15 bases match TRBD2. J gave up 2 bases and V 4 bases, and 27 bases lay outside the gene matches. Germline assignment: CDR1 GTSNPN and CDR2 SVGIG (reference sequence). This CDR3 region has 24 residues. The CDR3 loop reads CAWKGHLGTPRTSGRAIAYNEQFF. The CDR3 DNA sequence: TGTGCCTGGAAAGGGCACCTCGGGACCCCGCGGACTAGCGGGAGGGCCATCGCCTACAATGAGCAGTTCTTC. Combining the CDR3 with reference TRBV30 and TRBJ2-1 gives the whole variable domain SQTIHQWPATLVQPVGSPLSLECTVEGTSNPNLYWYRQAAGRGLQLLFYSVGIGQISSEVPQNLSASRPQDRQFILSSKKLLLSDSGFYLCAWKGHLGTPRTSGRAIAYNEQFFGPGTRLTVL.

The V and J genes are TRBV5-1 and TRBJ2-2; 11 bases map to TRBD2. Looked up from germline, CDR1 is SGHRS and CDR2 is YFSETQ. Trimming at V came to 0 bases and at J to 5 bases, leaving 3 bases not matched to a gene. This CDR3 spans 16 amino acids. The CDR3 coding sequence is TGCGCCAGCAGCTTGGTGGGGACTAGCGGTACCGGGGAGCTGTTTTTT. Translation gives CASSLVGTSGTGELFF. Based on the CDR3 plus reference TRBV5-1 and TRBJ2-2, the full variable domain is KAGVTQTPRYLIKTRGQQVTLSCSPISGHRSVSWYQQTPGQGLQFLFEYFSETQRNKGNFPGRFSGRQFSNSRSEMNVSTLELGDSALYLCASSLVGTSGTGELFFGEGSRLTVL.

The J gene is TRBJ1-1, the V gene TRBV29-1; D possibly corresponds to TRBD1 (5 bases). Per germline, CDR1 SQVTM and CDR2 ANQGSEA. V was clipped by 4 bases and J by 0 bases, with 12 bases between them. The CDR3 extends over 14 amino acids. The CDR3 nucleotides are TGCAGCGTTGGTGCAGGGAATATGAACACTGAAGCTTTCTTT. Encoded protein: CSVGAGNMNTEAFF.

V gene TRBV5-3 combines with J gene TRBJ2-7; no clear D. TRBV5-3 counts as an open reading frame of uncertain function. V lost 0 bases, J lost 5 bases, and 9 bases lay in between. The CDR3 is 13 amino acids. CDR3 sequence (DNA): TGTGCCAGAAGCTTGGCGCGGCCCCACGAGCAGTACTTC. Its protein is CARSLARPHEQYF.

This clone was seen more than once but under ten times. The CDR3: CASIEEGRSTDTQYF. The CDR3 DNA reads as TGTGCCAGCATAGAGGAGGGTCGGTCCACAGATACGCAGTATTTT. The chain uses TRBV7-2 and TRBJ2-3, with a tentative D call TRBD2 (6 bases). CDR1 is SGHTA and CDR2 is FQGNSA in the germline V gene. Between the trimmed V and J ends, which lost 7 bases and 2 bases, there was a span of 16 bases. The CDR3 consists of 15 residues.

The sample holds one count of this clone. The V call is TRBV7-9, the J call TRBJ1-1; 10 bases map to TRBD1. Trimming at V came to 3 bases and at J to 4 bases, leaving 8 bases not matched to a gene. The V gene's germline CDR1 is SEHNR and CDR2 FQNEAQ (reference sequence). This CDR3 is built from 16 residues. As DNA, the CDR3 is TGTGCCAGCAGCTTTGGACAGGGGGAAGGGAGCACTGAAGCTTTCTTT. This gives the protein CASSFGQGEGSTEAFF.

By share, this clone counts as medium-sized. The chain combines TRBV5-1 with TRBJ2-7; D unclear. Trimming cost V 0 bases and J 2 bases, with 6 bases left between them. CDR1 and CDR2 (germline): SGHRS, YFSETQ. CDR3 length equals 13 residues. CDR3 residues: CASSLDGPYEQYF. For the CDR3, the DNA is TGCGCCAGCAGCTTGGACGGACCCTACGAGCAGTACTTC.

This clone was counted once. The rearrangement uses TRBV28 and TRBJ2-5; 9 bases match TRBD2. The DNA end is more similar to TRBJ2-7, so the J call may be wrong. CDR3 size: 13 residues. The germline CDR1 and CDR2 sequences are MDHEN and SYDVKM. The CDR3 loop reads CASRSGGKHEQYF. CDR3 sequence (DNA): TGTGCCAGCAGAAGCGGGGGGAAACACGAGCAGTACTTC.

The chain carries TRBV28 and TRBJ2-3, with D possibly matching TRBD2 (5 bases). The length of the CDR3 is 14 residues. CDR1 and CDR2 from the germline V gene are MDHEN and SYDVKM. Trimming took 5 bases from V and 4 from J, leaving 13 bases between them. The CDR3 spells CASSPSTSPDTQYF. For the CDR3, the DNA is TGTGCCAGCAGTCCCTCAACTAGTCCAGATACGCAGTATTTT.

In DNA form, the CDR3 reads TGTGCCAGTAGCCCGACAGGATTTAACCCTAGGAGCTCCTATAATTCACCCCTCCACTTT. Translating it yields CASSPTGFNPRSSYNSPLHF. V is TRBV19 and J is TRBJ1-6; TRBD1 might be the D (6 bases). Trimming took off 6 bases at V and 0 bases at J, with 24 bases between the two ends. The germline V gene has CDR1 LNHDA and CDR2 SQIVND (reference sequence). This CDR3 spans 20 amino acids.

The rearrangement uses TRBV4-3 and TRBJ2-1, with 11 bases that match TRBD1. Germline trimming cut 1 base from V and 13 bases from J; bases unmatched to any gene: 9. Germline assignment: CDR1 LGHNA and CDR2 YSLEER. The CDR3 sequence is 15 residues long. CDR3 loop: CASSQGGQGVEIQFF. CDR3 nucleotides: TGCGCCAGCAGCCAAGGGGGACAGGGGGTTGAGATACAGTTCTTC.

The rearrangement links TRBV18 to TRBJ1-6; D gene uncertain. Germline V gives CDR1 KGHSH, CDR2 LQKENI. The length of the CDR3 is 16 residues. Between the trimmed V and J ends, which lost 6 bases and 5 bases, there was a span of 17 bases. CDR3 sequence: CASSPAVRANNSPLHF. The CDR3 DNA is TGTGCCAGCTCCCCGGCTGTGAGGGCGAATAATTCACCCCTCCACTTT.

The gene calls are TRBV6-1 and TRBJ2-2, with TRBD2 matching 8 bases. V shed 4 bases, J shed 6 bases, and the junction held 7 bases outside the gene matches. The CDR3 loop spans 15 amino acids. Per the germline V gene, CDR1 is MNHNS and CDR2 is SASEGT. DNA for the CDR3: TGTGCCAGCAGTGCCGGCAGCGGGAGCGCCGGGGAGCTGTTTTTT. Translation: CASSAGSGSAGELFF.

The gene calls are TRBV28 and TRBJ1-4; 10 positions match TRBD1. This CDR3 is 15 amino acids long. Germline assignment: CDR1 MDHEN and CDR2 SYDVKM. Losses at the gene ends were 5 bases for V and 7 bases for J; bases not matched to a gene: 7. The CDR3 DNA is TGTGCCAGCAGTCCGCTCGACAGGGGGCTTGAAAAACTGTTTTTT. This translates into CASSPLDRGLEKLFF.

The CDR3 region is CATSRDRGSSSANEQFF. The CDR3 bases are TGTGCCACCAGCAGAGATCGGGGGTCTAGTTCGGCAAATGAGCAGTTCTTC. The V gene is TRBV15, the J gene TRBJ2-1; perhaps TRBD2 as D (6 bases). The length of the CDR3 is 17 residues. The ends were cut back, 0 bases at V and 7 bases at J, with 19 bases in the middle. Germline lookup yields CDR1 LNHNV and CDR2 YYDKDF (reference sequence). Full variable domain (remainder filled in from reference TRBV15 and TRBJ2-1): DAMVIQNPRYQVTQFGKPVTLSCSQTLNHNVMYWYQQKSSQAPKLLFHYYDKDFNNEADTPDNFQSRRPNTSFCFLDIRSPGLGDTAMYLCATSRDRGSSSANEQFFGPGTRLTVL.

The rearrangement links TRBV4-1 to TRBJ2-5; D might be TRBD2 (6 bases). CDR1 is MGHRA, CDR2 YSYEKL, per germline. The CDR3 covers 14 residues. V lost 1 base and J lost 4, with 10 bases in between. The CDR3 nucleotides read TGCGCCAGCAGCCAAGTTGCGGGACTAGAGACCCAGTACTTC. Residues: CASSQVAGLETQYF.